This TCR beta chain comes out of a study of cytomegalovirus exposure and HLA in healthy donors. General observations from the study: An analysis done earlier found most TCR beta V segments productive about 90% or about 30% of the time.

Comments on this clone: Its specificity is unknown.

Both 60 Vbeta primers and 13 Jbeta primers went into the PCR. Assay: immunoSEQ multiplex PCR; the TCRdb copy retains only in-frame clones and omits some. The data show 200,000 to 250,000 clones, and the top ten clones hold roughly 0.89%. The sample taken for sequencing was PBMCs. The sequence was obtained from a woman aged 25 to 39 in good health and CMV-seropositive.

The CDR3 coding sequence is TGTGCCAGCAGTTACTCGAGGGTAACGGAGCAGTACTTC. It yields the protein CASSYSRVTEQYF. V and J are TRBV6-5 and TRBJ2-7; a weak D match, TRBD2 (5 bases). Germline-derived CDR1 and CDR2 are MNHEY and SVGAGI. The CDR3 runs 13 residues. The ends were cut back, 0 bases at V and 7 bases at J, with 10 bases in the middle.